These T cell receptor beta chains were read from a single sample in a study of CXCR3-negative and CXCR3-positive naive CD8 T cells. TCRdb reprocessed the 5' RACE reads and reports one entry per CDR3 protein, with no DNA. This repertoire includes approximately 130,000 distinct CDR3 sequences. Sequenced sample: naive CXCR3+ CD8+ T cells from blood. Every receptor here comes from a human donor in good health. Some clones in this sample may be carry-over from other donors' samples. Both conserved end residues are part of each CDR3. Each record gives: J gene, V gene, CDR3 protein.

>TRBJ2-1|TRBV10-1
CASSEPKWGLAGGLSSYNEQFF
>TRBJ1-5|TRBV27
CASSLDPYSNQPQHF
>TRBJ2-1|TRBV3-1
CASSQDGVVAGPAYNEQFF
>TRBJ1-2|TRBV4-1
CASSQPTGVDNYGYTF
>TRBJ2-3|TRBV3-1
CASSQKSLSKGVAKDTQYF
>TRBJ2-5|TRBV28
CASSSTTGSEEETQYF
>TRBJ2-1|TRBV29-1
CSVEHSGRANEQFF
>TRBJ1-1|TRBV29-1
CSARTGGANTEAFF
>TRBJ2-5|TRBV12-3/TRBV12-4
CASSLLASGQETQYF
>TRBJ2-5|TRBV4-2
CASSQDLLAAGGPQETQYF
>TRBJ2-1|TRBV13
CASSPWRGGRDEQFF
>TRBJ2-1|TRBV15
CATSPNRGGSYNEQFF
>TRBJ1-1|TRBV7-2
CASSLVGLEAFF
>TRBJ1-4|TRBV29-1
CSARTGWGEKLFF
>TRBJ1-1|TRBV19
CASSDPMGSMNTEAFF
>TRBJ2-7|TRBV11-2
CASSMEGAGEQYF
>TRBJ1-2|TRBV9
CASSEEGATYGYTF
>TRBJ2-1|TRBV14
CASSQDRLDPYNEQFF
>TRBJ2-2|TRBV11-2
CASSLFGGRTGELFF
>TRBJ2-2|TRBV7-9
CASSRGANTGELFF
>TRBJ2-7|TRBV18
CASSPGLAGSSYEQYF
>TRBJ2-1|TRBV28
CASSAAGYSNEQFF
>TRBJ2-1|TRBV29-1
CSATSGLGNEQFF
>TRBJ2-7|TRBV9
CASSVSPIGRDYGEQYF
>TRBJ2-1|TRBV4-3
CASSFGLADNEQFF
>TRBJ2-3|TRBV7-9
CASSLGPGQLTQYF
>TRBJ2-3|TRBV5-1
CASSNRVSTTDTQYF
>TRBJ2-2|TRBV28
CASIPLEFTGELFF
>TRBJ1-1|TRBV14
CASSQETLTGSRTEAFF
>TRBJ2-7|TRBV5-1
CASSWTGVFHEQYF
>TRBJ2-7|TRBV15
CATSRAGQDEQYF
>TRBJ2-1|TRBV15
CATSLPLDPYSYNEQFF
>TRBJ2-7|TRBV7-8
CASSLSGTSTYEQYF
>TRBJ2-7|TRBV28
CASSTSGSGEQYF
>TRBJ2-5|TRBV27
CASSLSLGQDTQYF
>TRBJ1-1|TRBV11-1
CASSPHRGLGTEAFF
>TRBJ2-7|TRBV19
CASSMVSSYEQYF
>TRBJ2-1|TRBV28
CASSTPDRRIEGHNEQFF
>TRBJ2-7|TRBV5-4
CASSTAGVGEQYF
>TRBJ2-3|TRBV2
CASSELVSTDTQYF
>TRBJ2-7|TRBV12-3/TRBV12-4
CASSSAAAGAYEQYF
>TRBJ2-1|TRBV4-3
CASSQEDGIRSYNEQFF
>TRBJ2-1|TRBV11-3
CASSLEWGTGSSEQFF
>TRBJ2-3|TRBV5-1
CASSLGLATTDTQYF
>TRBJ1-4|TRBV27
CASRQGERNEKLFF
>TRBJ2-2|TRBV10-3
CAILKNTGELFF
>TRBJ2-3|TRBV28
CASSLSHVLRGGSTDTQYF
>TRBJ2-7|TRBV11-1
CASSSLVDGYEQYF
>TRBJ2-7|TRBV7-9
CASSPGPGMMNYEQYF
>TRBJ1-1|TRBV25-1
CASTELGSEAFF
>TRBJ2-1|TRBV4-3
CASSQDRATGDEQFF
>TRBJ2-1|TRBV5-4
CASRHLGLAGVGEQFF
>TRBJ2-1|TRBV5-1
CASSLERLSYNEQFF
>TRBJ2-2|TRBV28
CASSFSARELFF
>TRBJ2-3|TRBV7-8
CASSPPPPDTQYF